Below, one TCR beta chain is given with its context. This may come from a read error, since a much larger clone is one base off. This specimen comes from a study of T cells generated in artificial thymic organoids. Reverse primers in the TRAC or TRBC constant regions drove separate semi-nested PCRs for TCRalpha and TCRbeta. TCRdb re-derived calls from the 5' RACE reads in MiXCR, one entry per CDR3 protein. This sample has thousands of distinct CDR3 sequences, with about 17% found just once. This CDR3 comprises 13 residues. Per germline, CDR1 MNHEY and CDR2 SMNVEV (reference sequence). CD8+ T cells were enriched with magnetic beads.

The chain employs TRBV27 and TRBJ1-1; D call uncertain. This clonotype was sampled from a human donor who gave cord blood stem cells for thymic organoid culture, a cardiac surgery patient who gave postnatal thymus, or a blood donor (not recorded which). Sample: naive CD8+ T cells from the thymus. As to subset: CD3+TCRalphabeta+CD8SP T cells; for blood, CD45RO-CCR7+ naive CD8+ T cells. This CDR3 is CASTVAGNAEAFF. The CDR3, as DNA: TGTGCCAGCACGGTTGCTGGGAACGCTGAAGCTTTCTTT.